Sequencing of this TCR beta chain was carried out in a study of PD-L1 blockade in urothelial cancer. About the research overall: Patients' prior chemotherapy regimens numbered 0 to 3. Blood drawn 3 weeks (second dose) and 6 weeks after treatment start was analyzed. Study outcomes and limitations: Durable-benefit cases showed more tumor-associated blood clone expansion at 3 weeks.

Time point: peripheral blood 6 weeks after treatment start. TCRdb's copy holds only in-frame clones and misses some; the assay was immunoSEQ multiplex PCR. The sample contains tens of thousands of clones, roughly nine tenths of which appear only once. Points on this clone: The antigen is undetermined.

CDR3 length: 16 amino acids. From germline, CDR1 is LNHDA and CDR2 SQIVND (reference sequence). The J segment lost 4 bases and the V segment lost 5 bases, leaving 11 bases of the junction unmatched. The sample here was PBMCs, taken around atezolizumab (anti-PD-L1) treatment. The chain links TRBV19 to TRBJ2-3; 8 nucleotides match TRBD2. The TCR was taken from a man older than 75 with urothelial cancer. In nucleotides, the CDR3 is TGTGCCAGTAGTGCCGGACTAGCCTGGGGGTCAGATACGCAGTATTTT. Its protein is CASSAGLAWGSDTQYF. Looking up the rest from reference TRBV19 and TRBJ2-3 gives the full variable domain: DGGITQSPKYLFRKEGQNVTLSCEQNLNHDAMYWYRQDPGQGLRLIYYSQIVNDFQKGDIAEGYSVSREKKESFPLTVTSAQKNPTAFYLCASSAGLAWGSDTQYFGPGTRLTVL.